This T cell receptor (beta chain) was documented in a study of cytomegalovirus exposure and HLA in healthy donors. Study-level points and caveats: Most TCR sequences proved rare, with some public TCRs found in many donors. According to a later analysis, TCR clusters from the first cohort tended to co-occur in the 110 or so validation repertoires. Cytomegalovirus-associated TCR beta chains were listed, numbering 150 to 200.

Only in-frame clones appear in the TCRdb table, and some are missing; sequencing was by immunoSEQ multiplex PCR. The table includes a few hundred thousand clones, 90% detected once. The CDR3 is 13 residues long. Per germline, CDR1 SQVTM and CDR2 ANQGSEA. Trimming cost V 6 bases and J 3 bases, with 14 bases left between them. About this clone itself: Its antigen is still unknown.

While the first cohort had hundreds of subjects, the donors belonged to the separate validation cohort of roughly 120 subjects. Sequencing was carried out using PBMCs. The TCR originated in a woman in her late teens or twenties in good health and CMV-seronegative. The V call is TRBV29-1, the J call TRBJ1-2; maybe TRBD1 (5 bases). CDR3 residues: CSVSSGSHYGYTF. The CDR3 DNA reads TGCAGCGTGAGCTCAGGGTCACACTATGGCTACACCTTC.